These T cell receptor beta chains were read from a single sample in a study of regulatory T cells in long-lasting Graves disease. TCRdb reprocessed the multiplex PCR reads with MiXCR, giving one entry per CDR3 protein. The table shows roughly 250,000 distinct CDR3 sequences, with around 18% occurring only once. A further study also used this sample, focusing on T cells in Graves' hyperthyroidism and ophthalmopathy.

Sequences were derived from peripheral blood mononuclear cells (PBMCs), sampled at new diagnosis, from a patient treated with antithyroid drugs. These receptors all stem from a woman in her 30s with Graves disease. Both conserved end residues are part of each CDR3. A D gene is named only where the DNA matches it firmly. A clone size is listed for some rows: how often the clone was seen (once, few, many), or a class if it is expanded.

D gene | clone size | J gene | V gene | CDR3 protein | CDR3 DNA
. | many | TRBJ1-2 | TRBV7-2 | CASTLGSREDGYTF | TGTGCCAGCACCTTGGGCAGCAGGGAGGATGGCTACACCTTC
. | few | TRBJ2-2 | TRBV11-2 | CASSFGFRTGELFF | TGTGCCAGCAGCTTTGGTTTCCGCACCGGGGAGCTGTTTTTT
. | . | TRBJ2-2 | TRBV11-3 | CASSSRHVTGELFF | TGTGCCAGCAGCTCCCGACATGTCACCGGGGAGCTGTTTTTT
TRBD1 | few | TRBJ2-7 | TRBV5-4 | CASSIPGQGIHEQYF | TGTGCCAGCAGTATCCCGGGACAGGGGATCCACGAGCAGTACTTC
. | many | TRBJ2-1 | TRBV19 | CASSKRGGRSYNEQFF | TGTGCCAGTAGCAAAAGGGGGGGAAGGTCCTACAATGAGCAGTTCTTC
. | . | TRBJ1-1 | TRBV4-1 | CASSQIAGTEPWGTEAFF | TGCGCCAGCAGCCAAATAGCCGGGACGGAGCCCTGGGGCACTGAAGCTTTCTTT
. | many | TRBJ1-5 | TRBV27 | CASSLSPPHRESNQPQHF | TGTGCCAGCAGTTTATCGCCTCCTCACAGGGAGTCGAATCAGCCCCAGCATTTT
. | few | TRBJ2-3 | TRBV20-1 | CSAGDRTDTQYF | TGCAGTGCTGGAGACCGCACAGATACGCAGTATTTT
TRBD2 | many | TRBJ2-1 | TRBV7-2 | CASSPGLAEYNEQFF | TGTGCCAGCAGCCCAGGACTAGCGGAATACAATGAGCAGTTCTTC
. | many | TRBJ2-7 | TRBV3-1 | CASSQGRILYEQYF | TGTGCCAGCAGCCAAGGACGGATCCTCTACGAGCAGTACTTC
TRBD2 | many | TRBJ2-1 | TRBV12-3/TRBV12-4 | CASSPLAGYNEQFF | TGTGCCAGCAGTCCCCTAGCGGGATACAATGAGCAGTTCTTC
. | . | TRBJ1-5 | TRBV25-1 | CASSESGGRDNQPQHF | TGTGCCAGCAGTGAATCTGGGGGGAGGGACAATCAGCCCCAGCATTTT
. | . | TRBJ2-4 | TRBV29-1 | CSVGFHAKNIQYF | TGCAGCGTTGGTTTCCATGCCAAAAACATTCAGTACTTC
. | many | TRBJ1-5 | TRBV20-1 | CSARRDSNQPQHF | TGCAGTGCTAGACGGGACAGCAATCAGCCCCAGCATTTT
. | many | TRBJ1-6 | TRBV9 | CASSGVGVTNSPLHF | TGTGCCAGCAGCGGAGTGGGGGTAACCAATTCACCCCTCCACTTT
. | many | TRBJ1-2 | TRBV28 | CASSLSQEGGTGYTF | TGTGCCAGCAGTTTATCACAGGAAGGAGGGACTGGCTACACCTTC
TRBD1 | many | TRBJ2-7 | TRBV7-2 | CASSFRQGWEQYF | TGTGCCAGCAGCTTCCGACAGGGTTGGGAGCAGTACTTC
TRBD1 | . | TRBJ2-6 | TRBV27 | CASRPRDSYSGANVLTF | TGTGCCAGCAGACCTCGGGACAGCTACTCTGGGGCCAACGTCCTGACTTTC
TRBD2 | . | TRBJ2-3 | TRBV19 | CASSFGGGTDTQYF | TGTGCCAGTAGTTTTGGGGGGGGGACAGATACGCAGTATTTT
TRBD2 | . | TRBJ2-3 | TRBV20-1 | CSASRSSGGTSTDTQYF | TGCAGTGCTAGTAGAAGTAGCGGGGGCACTAGCACAGATACGCAGTATTTT
. | many | TRBJ1-2 | TRBV5-1 | CASSDTSANYGYTF | TGCGCCAGCAGCGACACAAGCGCTAACTATGGCTACACCTTC
. | . | TRBJ1-6 | TRBV12-3/TRBV12-4 | CASKDSYNSPLHF | TGTGCCAGCAAGGACTCCTATAATTCACCCCTCCACTTT
. | many | TRBJ2-3 | TRBV18 | CASSPRFTYTDTQYF | TGTGCCAGCTCACCCAGATTTACTTACACAGATACGCAGTATTTT
. | many | TRBJ1-5 | TRBV20-1 | CSAPTNGQLNQPQHF | TGCAGTGCTCCGACTAACGGACAACTCAATCAGCCCCAGCATTTT
. | many | TRBJ1-2 | TRBV11-2 | CASQLGGGGYGYTF | TGTGCCAGTCAGCTTGGCGGGGGCGGCTATGGCTACACCTTC
TRBD1 | many | TRBJ1-4 | TRBV7-9 | CASSPGQGVNYEKLFF | TGTGCCAGCAGCCCTGGACAGGGGGTGAATTATGAAAAACTGTTTTTT
. | . | TRBJ2-3 | TRBV20-1 | CSARGSRDRGRDTQYF | TGCAGTGCTAGAGGTTCGCGGGACCGTGGCCGAGATACGCAGTATTTT
. | many | TRBJ1-3 | TRBV7-2 | CASRESTGNTIYF | TGTGCCAGCAGGGAAAGTACTGGAAACACCATATATTTT
TRBD2 | . | TRBJ2-5 | TRBV20-1 | CSARRTSGGKTQYF | TGCAGTGCTAGAAGGACTAGCGGGGGGAAGACCCAGTACTTC
. | many | TRBJ2-4 | TRBV7-8 | CASSEGGVKNIQYF | TGTGCCAGCAGCGAGGGGGGGGTCAAAAACATTCAGTACTTC
TRBD1 | many | TRBJ1-6 | TRBV2 | CASSGHGQGDSPLHF | TGTGCCAGCAGTGGTCACGGACAGGGGGATTCACCCCTCCACTTT
TRBD2 | few | TRBJ2-7 | TRBV4-1 | CASSQDKGLAGGSYEQYF | TGCGCCAGCAGCCAAGATAAAGGTCTAGCGGGGGGGTCCTACGAGCAGTACTTC
. | many | TRBJ2-5 | TRBV19 | CASSIRAGERQETQYF | TGTGCCAGTAGTATTCGGGCAGGGGAAAGACAAGAAACCCAGTACTTC
. | many | TRBJ1-2 | TRBV20-1 | CSARVARGNYGYTF | TGCAGTGCTAGAGTTGCCCGGGGGAACTATGGCTACACCTTC
. | many | TRBJ1-6 | TRBV6-1 | CASSEAGNSPLHF | TGTGCCAGCAGTGAAGCAGGGAATTCACCCCTCCACTTT
. | many | TRBJ1-1 | TRBV20-1 | CSAAQPNTEAFF | TGCAGTGCTGCCCAGCCCAACACTGAAGCTTTCTTT
TRBD2 | few | TRBJ2-5 | TRBV7-3 | CASSSTRLAEGLPRETQYF | TGTGCCAGCAGCTCAACCCGACTAGCGGAGGGGCTCCCTCGGGAGACCCAGTACTTC
TRBD2 | few | TRBJ2-1 | TRBV6-2/TRBV6-3 | CASSGLAGRHNEQFF | TGTGCCAGCAGTGGTCTAGCGGGGCGGCACAATGAGCAGTTCTTC
TRBD1 | many | TRBJ1-6 | TRBV3-1 | CASSPGQGAGSPLHF | TGTGCCAGCAGCCCGGGACAGGGGGCAGGTTCACCCCTCCACTTT
TRBD1 | . | TRBJ1-1 | TRBV20-1 | CSASSLAGGRRTEAFF | TGCAGTGCTAGTTCACTCGCAGGGGGCCGTCGCACTGAAGCTTTCTTT
. | . | TRBJ1-6 | TRBV4-1 | CASSQTDSSYNSPLHF | TGCGCCAGCAGCCAGACGGACAGCTCCTATAATTCACCCCTCCACTTT
. | many | TRBJ1-5 | TRBV20-1 | CSARDAGQPQHF | TGCAGTGCTAGAGATGCGGGTCAGCCCCAGCATTTT
. | . | TRBJ2-3 | TRBV12-3/TRBV12-4 | CASSLRGAGDTQYF | TGTGCCAGCAGTTTGAGGGGAGCAGGAGATACGCAGTATTTT
. | many | TRBJ1-6 | TRBV5-5 | CASSFVPEPNSPLHF | TGTGCCAGCAGCTTCGTCCCGGAGCCCAATTCACCCCTCCACTTT
. | many | TRBJ1-1 | TRBV3-1 | CASNQGREGTEAFF | TGTGCCAGCAACCAAGGGAGGGAGGGCACTGAAGCTTTCTTT